The subject of this entry is one T cell receptor beta chain. As yet, its antigen is unknown. The naive CD8 fraction comprised CD45RO-negative cells positively selected for CCR7 and excluded terminally differentiated effector memory CD45RA+ cells. All of the donors resided in Nashville, Tennessee, and each was a Caucasian adult. Template for every sorted-subset replicate PCR totaled 150 to 250 ng DNA, approximately 30,000 T cell genomes. Sequencing was performed with immunoSEQ multiplex PCR; in TCRdb, only in-frame clones are kept and a portion is missing. This table holds roughly 2,000,000 clones, over 85% found once. The entry originates in a study of shared clonotypes between healthy human individuals. Overall study context: CD4 naive and CD4 memory each took three plates per donor, while CD8 naive took two and CD8 memory one. General observations from the study: Non-shared clonotypes had lower generation probabilities than clonotypes shared by all four sorted-subset donors.

This CDR3 spans 14 amino acids. Trimming stripped 0 bases from V and 7 bases from J, with 13 bases between. CDR1 is SEHNR and CDR2 is FQNEAQ in the germline V gene (reference sequence). The sequence was obtained from a man aged 18 to 30 in good health. Some clones in this sample may be carry-over from other donors' samples. This sequence joins TRBV7-9 and TRBJ2-7; D uncertain. The sample was naive CD8+ T cells from PBMCs. DNA of the CDR3: TGTGCCAGCAGCTTAGCAGCCCGGGCGCGGGAGCAGTACTTC. Translated: CASSLAARAREQYF.